Included here is one T cell receptor (beta chain) sequence, with context. The antigen remains undetermined. The data originate from a study of T cell responses to AZD1222 COVID-19 vaccine. Libraries were prepared by immunoSEQ multiplex PCR; TCRdb keeps only in-frame clonotypes and omits some of them. Of 60,000 to 75,000 clones in the sample, about 89% were seen once. Study-wide results and limits: No repertoire was sampled before or during the peak T cell response, only after it. Donors in the cohort were predominantly white British and more often female, and clonal diversity was possibly underestimated.

This clonotype was sampled from an adult who received the AZD1222 COVID-19 vaccine. The sample in question was peripheral blood, obtained 28 days after the second AZD1222 dose.

In nucleotides, the CDR3 is TGTGCCAGTAGTATAGATGGGCGGGGTCGGCAGCCCCAGCATTTT. The encoded protein is CASSIDGRGRQPQHF. This chain joins TRBV19 and TRBJ1-5; D remains ambiguous. Per the germline V gene, CDR1 is LNHDA and CDR2 is SQIVND (reference sequence). The V end lost 0 bases, the J end lost 7 bases, and 13 bases lay between the germline ends. The CDR3 has 15 amino acids.